The next 22 T cell receptor beta chains were all read from a single sample in a study of shared clonotypes between healthy human individuals. Assay used: immunoSEQ multiplex PCR; TCRdb lists only in-frame clones, some missing. The table has fewer than 650,000 clones, 76% seen once; the top ten hold around 13%. Sample: PBMCs. The source is a woman aged 40 to 50 in good health. Some clones in this sample may be carry-over from other donors' samples.

Many counts were recorded for this clone. V usage is TRBV6-1 and J usage is TRBJ2-1, with D unclear. Germline V gene lookup returns CDR1 MNHNS and CDR2 SASEGT. The CDR3 loop spans 15 amino acids. Trimming took 7 bases from V and 2 from J, leaving 15 bases between them. Here the CDR3 reads CASTKQLGTYNEQFF. In DNA form, the CDR3 reads TGTGCCAGCACCAAGCAGCTGGGGACCTACAATGAGCAGTTCTTC.

This chain connects TRBV28 to TRBJ2-1; 9 nucleotides agree with TRBD2. The J segment lost 0 bases and the V segment lost 7 bases, leaving 7 bases of the junction unmatched. CDR3 length: 16 amino acids. Germline values: CDR1 MDHEN, CDR2 SYDVKM. CDR3 bases: TGTGCCAGCATTAGCAGTAGCGGGAGCTCCTACAATGAGCAGTTCTTC. Translated: CASISSSGSSYNEQFF.

This chain links TRBV29-1 with TRBJ2-7, with D hard to call. The V end was cut by 4 bases, the J end by 2 bases, with 12 bases between. CDR3 length: 13 amino acids. Germline-derived CDR1 and CDR2 are SQVTM and ANQGSEA. The CDR3 is CSVVGDPAYEQYF. The CDR3 bases are TGCAGCGTTGTTGGTGACCCAGCCTACGAGCAGTACTTC.

This clone was recorded at least ten times. Other DNA sequences of this sample code for an identical CDR3. This sequence joins TRBV5-1 and TRBJ2-6, with unresolved D. Trimming cost V 0 bases and J 0 bases, with 7 bases left between them. CDR3 size: 16 residues. CDR1 and CDR2 from the germline V gene are SGHRS and YFSETQ. The CDR3 DNA reads TGCGCCAGCAGCTTGGCCGCGGACTCTGGGGCCAACGTCCTGACTTTC. Amino acid sequence: CASSLAADSGANVLTF.

As to this clone: Its ends do not fully match the called genes, so a read error is possible. The V gene is TRBV5-1, the J gene TRBJ2-7; D is unclear. CDR1 is SGHRS, CDR2 YFSETQ, per germline. The CDR3 totals 10 residues. The CDR3 loop is CASSCGERYF. In DNA, the CDR3 is TGCGCCAGCAGCTGTGGCGAGCGGTACTTC.

The V and J genes are TRBV5-1 and TRBJ2-7; maybe TRBD2 (6 bases). The CDR3 is 14 amino acids. Trimming took off 0 bases at V and 3 bases at J, with 10 bases between the two ends. Germline values: CDR1 SGHRS, CDR2 YFSETQ. The CDR3 is CASSLGLVDYEQYF. As DNA, the CDR3 is TGCGCCAGCAGCTTGGGACTAGTAGACTACGAGCAGTACTTC.

To note about this clone: Only one base separates this from a far larger clonotype, so it likely reflects a read error. The chain employs TRBV30 and TRBJ1-1; 9 bases map to TRBD1. This CDR3 is built from 11 residues. The V gene's germline CDR1 is GTSNPN and CDR2 SVGIG (reference sequence). The CDR3 DNA sequence: TGTGCCGGACAGGGGTTCACTGAAGCTTCCTTT. Translation gives CAGQGFTEASF. Looking up the rest from reference TRBV30 and TRBJ1-1 gives the full variable domain: SQTIHQWPATLVQPVGSPLSLECTVEGTSNPNLYWYRQAAGRGLQLLFYSVGIGQISSEVPQNLSASRPQDRQFILSSKKLLLSDSGFYLCAGQGFTEASFGQGTRLTVV.

The chain joins TRBV5-6 to TRBJ1-1, with D possibly being TRBD1 (5 bases). The ends were cut back, 3 bases at V and 7 bases at J, with 10 bases in the middle. Germline V lookup: CDR1 SGHDT, CDR2 YYEEEE. The CDR3 has 12 amino acids. The CDR3 reads CASSSDSLEAFF. Written as DNA, the CDR3 is TGTGCCAGCAGCTCAGACAGCCTTGAAGCTTTCTTT.

V gene TRBV15 combines with J gene TRBJ2-7, with 8 nucleotides matching TRBD2. After removal of 0 bases from V and 4 bases from J, the junction contained 14 bases not matched to a gene. CDR3 length: 18 residues. Germline V gene sequence: CDR1 LNHNV, CDR2 YYDKDF (reference sequence). The CDR3: CATSRDGGEREFIYEQYF. The CDR3 bases are TGTGCCACCAGCAGAGATGGGGGCGAGCGGGAGTTTATTTACGAGCAGTACTTC.

The J gene is TRBJ2-1, the V gene TRBV9, with D hard to call. The length of the CDR3 is 14 residues. Per germline, CDR1 SGDLS and CDR2 YYNGEE. Trimming removed 4 bases at V and 8 bases at J, with 16 bases between. In DNA, the CDR3 is TGTGCCAGCAGCCTAGGTAGTCCAGGCGATGAGCAGTTCTTC. Translation: CASSLGSPGDEQFF. Looking up the rest from reference TRBV9 and TRBJ2-1 gives the full variable domain: DSGVTQTPKHLITATGQRVTLRCSPRSGDLSVYWYQQSLDQGLQFLIQYYNGEERAKGNILERFSAQQFPDLHSELNLSSLELGDSALYFCASSLGSPGDEQFFGPGTRLTVL.

This chain joins TRBV7-9 and TRBJ2-4; D perhaps matches TRBD1 (6 bases). The CDR3 is made up of 16 amino acids. Trimming cost V 4 bases and J 8 bases, with 21 bases left between them. CDR1 and CDR2 (germline): SEHNR, FQNEAQ (reference sequence). CDR3 protein: CASSSPPGHAEDIQYF. Written as DNA, the CDR3 is TGTGCCAGCAGCTCCCCCCCGGGACACGCCGAGGACATTCAGTACTTC.

The chain carries TRBV5-1 and TRBJ2-1; 8 nucleotides line up with TRBD2. CDR3 size: 16 residues. Trimming removed 0 bases from V and 3 bases from J; junction bases left unmatched: 5. Looked up from germline, CDR1 is SGHRS and CDR2 is YFSETQ. CDR3 region: CASSLATSGSYNEQFF. The CDR3 DNA follows: TGCGCCAGCAGCTTGGCCACGAGCGGGAGCTACAATGAGCAGTTCTTC.

A few counts support this clone. The chain carries TRBV7-2 and TRBJ2-7; 11 bases agree with TRBD2. The CDR3 contains 14 residues. Looked up from germline, CDR1 is SGHTA and CDR2 is FQGNSA. Germline trimming cut 2 bases from V and 4 bases from J; bases unmatched to any gene: 1. CDR3 bases: TGTGCCAGCAGCTTAAGGACTAGCGGGTACGAGCAGTACTTC. This translates into CASSLRTSGYEQYF.

The V and J genes are TRBV5-1 and TRBJ2-1; 7 bases agree with TRBD1. The CDR3 is 14 amino acids. CDR1 is SGHRS, CDR2 YFSETQ, per germline. The V gene end was trimmed by 0 bases and the J gene end by 5 bases; junction bases not matched to a gene: 2. The CDR3 sequence: CASSLGGQNNEQFF. CDR3 nucleotides: TGCGCCAGCAGCTTGGGGGGACAGAACAATGAGCAGTTCTTC.

The rearrangement joins TRBV6-4 to TRBJ2-7; no clear D. From germline, CDR1 is MRHNA and CDR2 SNTAGT. V lost 7 bases, J lost 0 bases, and 7 bases lay in between. The CDR3 covers 12 residues. CDR3 nucleotide sequence: TGTGCCAGCAAAGCTTTCTCCTACGAGCAGTACTTC. Translation gives CASKAFSYEQYF.

Concerning this clone itself: A far larger clone is just one base off, so this is likely a read error. The V call is TRBV5-6, the J call TRBJ2-7; no firm D call. CDR1 and CDR2 from the germline V gene are SGHDT and YYEEEE. The CDR3 covers 13 residues. Trimming stripped 0 bases from V and 4 bases from J, with 8 bases between. This CDR3 is CASSLGLPYEQYF. The CDR3 DNA sequence: TGTGCCAGCAGCTTGGGATTACCTTACGAGCAGTACTTC.

The rearrangement uses TRBV30 and TRBJ2-1; D gene ambiguous. Germline V gene lookup returns CDR1 GTSNPN and CDR2 SVGIG (reference sequence). V shed 0 bases and J shed 5 bases, with 14 bases lying between them. CDR3 size: 15 residues. The CDR3 coding sequence is TGTGCCTGGAGTGTACACGGTCCCCCGAACAATGAGCAGTTCTTC. Its protein is CAWSVHGPPNNEQFF.

This clone was seen repeatedly, ten times or more. V and J are TRBV28 and TRBJ1-3; D not resolved. The CDR3 covers 15 residues. The V gene's germline CDR1 is MDHEN and CDR2 SYDVKM. The germline V and J ends were trimmed by 7 bases and 0 bases, with 13 bases remaining between them. CDR3 in amino acids: CASTKEAISGNTIYF. The CDR3, as DNA: TGTGCCAGCACCAAGGAGGCGATCTCTGGAAACACCATATATTTT.

V gene TRBV2 combines with J gene TRBJ1-5, with 7 positions matching TRBD1. The germline V gene encodes CDR1 SNHLY and CDR2 FYNNEI. CDR3 length: 14 residues. The J segment lost 5 bases and the V segment lost 5 bases, leaving 6 bases of the junction unmatched. DNA for the CDR3: TGTGCCAGCAGTCAAATAACAGGGGATCAGCCCCAGCATTTT. Translating it yields CASSQITGDQPQHF.

This chain connects TRBV30 to TRBJ2-5, with D possibly matching TRBD2 (6 bases). The DNA end is a closer match to TRBJ2-7, so the J assignment may be wrong. The CDR3 runs 20 residues. The germline CDR1 and CDR2 sequences are GTSNPN and SVGIG (reference sequence). CDR3 coding DNA: TGTGCCTGGAGTGCCACCACCCTCATGGGCGGGAAGGCGAGAGCCTACGAGCAGTACTTC. Encoded protein: CAWSATTLMGGKARAYEQYF.

The rearrangement joins TRBV5-4 to TRBJ2-3; possible D gene TRBD1, 6 bases. CDR3 length: 15 amino acids. Trimming took 3 bases from V and 4 from J, leaving 15 bases between them. The V gene's germline CDR1 is SGHNT and CDR2 YYREEE (reference sequence). The CDR3 here is CASSSYRDGADTQYF. Written as DNA, the CDR3 is TGTGCCAGCAGCTCATACAGGGATGGCGCAGATACGCAGTATTTT. Supplemented by reference TRBV5-4 and TRBJ2-3, the full variable domain reads ETGVTQSPTHLIKTRGQQVTLRCSSQSGHNTVSWYQQALGQGPQFIFQYYREEENGRGNFPPRFSGLQFPNYSSELNVNALELDDSALYLCASSSYRDGADTQYFGPGTRLTVL.

This sequence joins TRBV12-2 and TRBJ2-3; the table's D gene call, TRBD2, was not cross checked with the DNA. TRBV12-2 is annotated as a pseudogene. This CDR3 is built from 17 residues. The CDR3 DNA follows: TGTGCAAGTCGCTTAGTTCGGCCTAGCGGACCCATAGATACGCAGTATTTT. Translating gives CASRLVRPSGPIDTQYF.